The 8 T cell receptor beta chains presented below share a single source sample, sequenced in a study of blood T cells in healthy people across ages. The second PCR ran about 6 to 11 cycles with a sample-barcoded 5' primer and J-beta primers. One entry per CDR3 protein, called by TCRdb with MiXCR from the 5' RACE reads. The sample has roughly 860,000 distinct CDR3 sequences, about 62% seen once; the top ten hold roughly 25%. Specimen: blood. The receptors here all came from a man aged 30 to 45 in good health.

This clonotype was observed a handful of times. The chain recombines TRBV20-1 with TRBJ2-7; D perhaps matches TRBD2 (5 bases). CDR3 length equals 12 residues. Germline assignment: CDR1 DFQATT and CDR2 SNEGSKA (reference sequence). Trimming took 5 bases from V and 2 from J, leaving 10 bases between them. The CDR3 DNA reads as TGCAGTGCTGGACTGGGGACCTACGAGCAGTACTTC. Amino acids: CSAGLGTYEQYF.

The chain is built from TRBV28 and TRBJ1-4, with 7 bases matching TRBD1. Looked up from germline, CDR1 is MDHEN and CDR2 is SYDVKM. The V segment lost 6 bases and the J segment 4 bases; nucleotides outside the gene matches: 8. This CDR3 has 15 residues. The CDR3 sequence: CASSRDSYLNEKLFF. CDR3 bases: TGTGCCAGCAGCAGGGACAGCTATCTTAATGAAAAACTGTTTTTT. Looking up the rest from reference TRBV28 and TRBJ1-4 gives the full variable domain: DVKVTQSSRYLVKRTGEKVFLECVQDMDHENMFWYRQDPGLGLRLIYFSYDVKMKEKGDIPEGYSVSREKKERFSLILESASTNQTSMYLCASSRDSYLNEKLFFGSGTQLSVL.

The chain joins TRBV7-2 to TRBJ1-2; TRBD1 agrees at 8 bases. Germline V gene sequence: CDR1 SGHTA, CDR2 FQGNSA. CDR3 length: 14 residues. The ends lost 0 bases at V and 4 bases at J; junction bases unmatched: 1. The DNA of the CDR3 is TGTGCCAGCAGCTTAGCGACAGGGGCCTATGGCTACACCTTC. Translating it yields CASSLATGAYGYTF.

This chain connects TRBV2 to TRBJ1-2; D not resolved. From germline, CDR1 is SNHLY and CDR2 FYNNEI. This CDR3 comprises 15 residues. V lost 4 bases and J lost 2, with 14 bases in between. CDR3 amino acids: CASSADGQRNYGYTF. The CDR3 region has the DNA TGTGCCAGCAGTGCGGACGGCCAGCGGAACTATGGCTACACCTTC.

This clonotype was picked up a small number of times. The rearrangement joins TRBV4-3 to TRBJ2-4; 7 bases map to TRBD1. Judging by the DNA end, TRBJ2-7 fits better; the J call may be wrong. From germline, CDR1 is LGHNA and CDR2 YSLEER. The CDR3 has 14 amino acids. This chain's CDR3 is CASSRDRERYEQYF. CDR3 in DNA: TGCGCCAGCAGCCGCGACAGGGAGAGATACGAGCAGTACTTC.

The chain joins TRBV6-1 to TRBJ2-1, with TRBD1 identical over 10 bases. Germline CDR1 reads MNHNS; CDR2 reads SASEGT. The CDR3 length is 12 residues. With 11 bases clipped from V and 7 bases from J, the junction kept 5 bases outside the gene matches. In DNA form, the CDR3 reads TGTGCCTCCGCGGGACAGGGGAATGAGCAGTTCTTC. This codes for CASAGQGNEQFF.

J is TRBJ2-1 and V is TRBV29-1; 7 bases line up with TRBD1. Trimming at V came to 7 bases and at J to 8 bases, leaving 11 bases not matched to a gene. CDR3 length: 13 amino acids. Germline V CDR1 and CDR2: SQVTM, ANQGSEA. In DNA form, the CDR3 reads TGCAGCGGACAGGGTGGCGCGACGTATGAGCAGTTCTTC. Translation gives CSGQGGATYEQFF.

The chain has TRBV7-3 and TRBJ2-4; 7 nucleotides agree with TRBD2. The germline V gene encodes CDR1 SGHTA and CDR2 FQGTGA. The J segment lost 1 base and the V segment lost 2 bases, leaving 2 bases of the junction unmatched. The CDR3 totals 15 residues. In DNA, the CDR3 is TGTGCCAGCAGCTTAGGTAGCGGGGCCAAAAACATTCAGTACTTC. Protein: CASSLGSGAKNIQYF.